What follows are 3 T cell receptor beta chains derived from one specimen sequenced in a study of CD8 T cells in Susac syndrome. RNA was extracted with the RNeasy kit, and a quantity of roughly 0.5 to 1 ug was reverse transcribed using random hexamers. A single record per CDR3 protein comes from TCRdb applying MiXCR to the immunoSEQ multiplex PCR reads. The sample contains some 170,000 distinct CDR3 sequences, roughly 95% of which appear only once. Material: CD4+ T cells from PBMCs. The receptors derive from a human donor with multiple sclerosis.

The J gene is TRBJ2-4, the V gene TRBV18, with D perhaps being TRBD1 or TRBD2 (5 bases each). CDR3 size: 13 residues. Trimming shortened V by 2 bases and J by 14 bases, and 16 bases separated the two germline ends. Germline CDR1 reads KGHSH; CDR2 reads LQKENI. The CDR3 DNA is TGTGCCAGCTCACCAGGACTCCGGGACCCAAAGTACTTC. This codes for CASSPGLRDPKYF.

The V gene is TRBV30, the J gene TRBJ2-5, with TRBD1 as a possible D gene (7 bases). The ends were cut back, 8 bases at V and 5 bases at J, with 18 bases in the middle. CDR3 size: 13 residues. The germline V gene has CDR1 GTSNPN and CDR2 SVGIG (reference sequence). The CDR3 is CAGRLGGRETQYF. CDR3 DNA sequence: TGTGCCGGTCGACTAGGGGGCCGGGAGACCCAGTACTTC.

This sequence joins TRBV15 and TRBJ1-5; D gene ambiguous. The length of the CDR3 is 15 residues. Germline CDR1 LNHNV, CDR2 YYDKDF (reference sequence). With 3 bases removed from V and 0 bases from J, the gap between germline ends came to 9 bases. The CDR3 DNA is TGTGCCACCAGCAGGACGGGCTATAGCAATCAGCCCCAGCATTTT. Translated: CATSRTGYSNQPQHF.